This is a list of T cell receptor beta chains from one sample in a study of CD4+ T cells in melanoma. Using immunoSEQ multiplex PCR, the repertoire was profiled, and TCRdb retains in-frame clones only, with some absent. The sample lists about 18,000 clones, approximately 81% seen once, with 4.5% to 5.5% in the top ten. The specimen was cells from a culture (not recorded whether cultured in vitro). These receptors all come from a human donor with melanoma. The CDR3 runs from the conserved cysteine through the conserved F or W. Each record gives: clone size, J gene, V gene, D gene, CDR3 DNA, CDR3 protein. The D gene is left open where the match is weak. Some rows mark clone size as missing; the rest say once, few, many or name a class of expanded clone.

>once|TRBJ1-6|TRBV6-1|TRBD1
TGTGCCTTGGGACAGCGAGATAATTCACCCCTCCACTTT
CALGQRDNSPLHF
>.|TRBJ1-2|TRBV29-1|.
TGCAGCGTTAATGGCTACACCTTC
CSVNGYTF
>.|TRBJ2-1|TRBV5-1|.
TGCGCCAGCAGCTTGGTGCCTAATGAGCAGTTCTTC
CASSLVPNEQFF
>.|TRBJ1-2|TRBV5-6|.
TGTGCCAGCCTCATCGAGGAGAGATATGGCTACACCTTC
CASLIEERYGYTF
>.|TRBJ1-2|TRBV25-1|.
TGTGCCAGCAGAACTGACCTGGGGGGCGGTAACTATGGCTACACCTTC
CASRTDLGGGNYGYTF
>.|TRBJ2-7|TRBV7-3|TRBD2
TGTGCCAGCAGCCAACCTCGGGGGGTGCCCTACGAGCAGTACTTC
CASSQPRGVPYEQYF
>.|TRBJ2-2|TRBV2|TRBD1
TGTGCCAGCATATCAGGACAGGGGGCCCTCGGGGAGCTGTTTTTT
CASISGQGALGELFF
>.|TRBJ2-2|TRBV2|.
TGTGCCAGCAGCCCCGTGTGGGCCGGGGAGCTGTTTTTT
CASSPVWAGELFF
>.|TRBJ1-3|TRBV29-1|.
TGCAGCGCCGGAGGACAGATTGGAAACACCATATATTTT
CSAGGQIGNTIYF
>.|TRBJ2-7|TRBV30|.
TGTGCCGCGTCCGGGACGGGATACGAGCAGTACTTC
CAASGTGYEQYF
>once|TRBJ1-5|TRBV5-1|TRBD1
TGCGCCAGCAGCTTGGGTACAGGGGGAGGCAATCAGCCCCAGCATTTT
CASSLGTGGGNQPQHF
>medium-sized|TRBJ1-5|TRBV4-1|TRBD1
TGCGCCAGCAGCCAAGGCGCGCTAACAGGGGAGGTGAGCAATCAGCCCCAGCATTTT
CASSQGALTGEVSNQPQHF
>.|TRBJ1-5|TRBV5-1|.
TGCGCCAGCAGTCCCGCGGGGGCGGGCAATCAGCCCCAGCATTTT
CASSPAGAGNQPQHF
>.|TRBJ2-1|TRBV7-9|TRBD2
TGTGCCAGCAGCTCCGGACTAGCCAATGAGCAGTTCTTC
CASSSGLANEQFF
>.|TRBJ2-7|TRBV4-2|TRBD2
TGTGCCAGCAGCCAAGCCGGGACTAGCGGGGGGGCAGTGCCCTACGAGCAGTACTTC
CASSQAGTSGGAVPYEQYF
>.|TRBJ2-2|TRBV7-3|.
TGTGCCAGCAGCGATCATGTGGCCGGGGAGCTGTTTTTT
CASSDHVAGELFF
>once|TRBJ2-7|TRBV19|.
TGTGCCACCGAGGACGGTTACTCCTACGAGCAGTACTTC
CATEDGYSYEQYF
>few|TRBJ1-3|TRBV30|.
TGTGCCTGGAGTTCAGAACGGCGGAACACCATATATTTT
CAWSSERRNTIYF
>.|TRBJ2-5|TRBV6-6|TRBD2
TGTGCCAGCAGTTCGGGGGGGCTGGACCAAGAGACCCAGTACTTC
CASSSGGLDQETQYF
>once|TRBJ2-7|TRBV11-2|TRBD2
TGTGCCAGCGGCAACCCTACGGGGCGGGGGGGCTACGAGCAGTACTTC
CASGNPTGRGGYEQYF
>.|TRBJ2-3|TRBV18|.
TGTGCCAGCTCACGGTTGACCACCTACACAGATACGCAGTATTTT
CASSRLTTYTDTQYF
>.|TRBJ2-1|TRBV29-1|TRBD2
TGCAGCGTTGAAGATCATCGCCGGGGGGGAGACAATGAGCAGTTCTTC
CSVEDHRRGGDNEQFF
>few|TRBJ2-1|TRBV7-3|.
TGTGCCAGCAGCCTGGCACGGACGGACAATGAGCAGTTCTTC
CASSLARTDNEQFF
>.|TRBJ2-3|TRBV9|TRBD2
TGTGCCAGCAGCGCAACTAGCGGTTCTAGCACAGATACGCAGTATTTT
CASSATSGSSTDTQYF
>.|TRBJ2-3|TRBV5-1|TRBD2
TGCGCCAGCAGCTTGGAGCGGGAGCATACGCAGTATTTT
CASSLEREHTQYF
>.|TRBJ1-6|TRBV4-1|.
TGCGCCAGCAGCCAAGATCGGGAGATTAATTCACCCCTCCACTTT
CASSQDREINSPLHF
>few|TRBJ2-6|TRBV5-1|.
TGCGCCAGCAGCTCGGATAGCTCTGGGGCCAACGTCCTGACTTTC
CASSSDSSGANVLTF
>.|TRBJ1-2|TRBV5-5|TRBD1
TGTGCCAGCAGCTTGGGGACAGGACACGCTAACTATGGCTACACCTTC
CASSLGTGHANYGYTF
>.|TRBJ1-1|TRBV5-1|.
TGCGCCAGCAGCTTATTGGGGCCGAAGAACACTGAAGCTTTCTTT
CASSLLGPKNTEAFF
>once|TRBJ2-3|TRBV10-1|.
TGCGCCAGCAGTGATAGTCGGGGGAGCGATACGCAGTATTTT
CASSDSRGSDTQYF
>.|TRBJ1-1|TRBV9|.
TGTGCCAGCAGCACTCTGTCGGGTATCACTGAAGCTTTCTTT
CASSTLSGITEAFF
>.|TRBJ1-6|TRBV5-1|.
TGCGCCAGCAGCTTTAACGTAAATTCACCCCTCCACTTT
CASSFNVNSPLHF
>.|TRBJ2-5|TRBV9|.
TGTGCCAGCAGCGTACGCTCCGAAGAGACCCAGTACTTC
CASSVRSEETQYF
>.|TRBJ1-2|TRBV7-9|.
TGTGCCAGCAGCTACTTGCGGGTAAACTATGGCTACACCTTC
CASSYLRVNYGYTF
>.|TRBJ2-5|TRBV5-5|TRBD1
TGTGCCAGCAGCTCCGGGACAGGGGGCTTTGAGACCCAGTACTTC
CASSSGTGGFETQYF
>once|TRBJ2-7|TRBV19|.
TGTGCCAGTAGTATACGGGGATACGAGCAGTACTTC
CASSIRGYEQYF
>few|TRBJ2-5|TRBV5-1|.
TGCGCCAGCAGCTTGGCCCCGACAGCTAAAGAGACCCAGTACTTC
CASSLAPTAKETQYF
>.|TRBJ1-2|TRBV15|TRBD1
TGTGCCACCAGCAGAAGCGGGACAGGTGGCTACACCTTC
CATSRSGTGGYTF
>few|TRBJ2-1|TRBV7-3|TRBD2
TGTGCCAGCAGCCAGATGGAGCGTCTAGCGGGGGGCCGTCCTACCTACAATGAGCAGTTCTTC
CASSQMERLAGGRPTYNEQFF
>.|TRBJ2-2|TRBV11-2|TRBD2
TGTGCCAGCAGCTTAGGCAGTAGCGGGGGACAATACACCGGGGAGCTGTTTTTT
CASSLGSSGGQYTGELFF
>.|TRBJ2-1|TRBV19|.
TGTGCCAGTCGATACAGGAGCTCCTACAATGAGCAGTTCTTC
CASRYRSSYNEQFF
>.|TRBJ2-7|TRBV5-1|.
TGCGCCAGCAGAAACTCAATCGACAGCGGTCTCTACGAGCAGTACTTC
CASRNSIDSGLYEQYF
>.|TRBJ1-4|TRBV5-1|.
TGCGCCAGCAGCTTGCGGGCAGGGGATGAAAAACTGTTTTTT
CASSLRAGDEKLFF
>.|TRBJ2-3|TRBV19|.
TGTGCCACCCATCGACAGGGCACAGATACGCAGTATTTT
CATHRQGTDTQYF
>.|TRBJ2-5|TRBV7-9|.
TGTGCCAGCAGCTTTGGGGGTAGTGGGAAGGCCCAGTACTTC
CASSFGGSGKAQYF
>.|TRBJ1-2|TRBV5-6|.
TGTGCCAGCAGCTTGCTCCAGGCTAACTATGGCTACACCTTC
CASSLLQANYGYTF
>.|TRBJ1-1|TRBV5-4|.
TGTGCCTACACGGCAGCCAGATCTGAAGCTTTCTTT
CAYTAARSEAFF
>.|TRBJ1-3|TRBV5-5|.
TGTGCCAGCAGTCGACTCTCGGAGGCCTCTGGAAACACCATATATTTT
CASSRLSEASGNTIYF
>.|TRBJ1-2|TRBV10-3|.
TGTGCCATCAGTGATGGGGGCACTGAACGGGTCACCTTC
CAISDGGTERVTF
>.|TRBJ2-1|TRBV7-3|TRBD2
TGTGCCAGCAGTCTAGCGGGGGGGGACTACAATGAGCAGTTCTTC
CASSLAGGDYNEQFF